This record covers a single T cell receptor (beta chain). The junction departs from germline at one end; a sequencing error may be responsible. Looked up from germline, CDR1 is SGHVS and CDR2 is FQNEAQ. The CDR3 loop spans 18 amino acids. The data are from a study of shared clonotypes between healthy human individuals. CD45RO-negative cells were positively selected for CCR7, leaving out terminally differentiated effector memory CD45RA+ cells. Assay used: immunoSEQ multiplex PCR; TCRdb lists only in-frame clones, some missing. The sample has 1.5 million to 2.5 million clones; about 95% are singletons. The TCR comes from a man in his late teens or twenties in good health. Specimen: naive CD8+ T cells sorted from blood. This chain connects TRBV7-8 to TRBJ2-3; 9 bases line up with TRBD2. CDR3 sequence: CASSLPKWASGETGTQYF. CDR3 bases: TGTGCCAGCAGCTTACCGAAGTGGGCTAGCGGGGAGACAGGTACGCAGTATTTT.